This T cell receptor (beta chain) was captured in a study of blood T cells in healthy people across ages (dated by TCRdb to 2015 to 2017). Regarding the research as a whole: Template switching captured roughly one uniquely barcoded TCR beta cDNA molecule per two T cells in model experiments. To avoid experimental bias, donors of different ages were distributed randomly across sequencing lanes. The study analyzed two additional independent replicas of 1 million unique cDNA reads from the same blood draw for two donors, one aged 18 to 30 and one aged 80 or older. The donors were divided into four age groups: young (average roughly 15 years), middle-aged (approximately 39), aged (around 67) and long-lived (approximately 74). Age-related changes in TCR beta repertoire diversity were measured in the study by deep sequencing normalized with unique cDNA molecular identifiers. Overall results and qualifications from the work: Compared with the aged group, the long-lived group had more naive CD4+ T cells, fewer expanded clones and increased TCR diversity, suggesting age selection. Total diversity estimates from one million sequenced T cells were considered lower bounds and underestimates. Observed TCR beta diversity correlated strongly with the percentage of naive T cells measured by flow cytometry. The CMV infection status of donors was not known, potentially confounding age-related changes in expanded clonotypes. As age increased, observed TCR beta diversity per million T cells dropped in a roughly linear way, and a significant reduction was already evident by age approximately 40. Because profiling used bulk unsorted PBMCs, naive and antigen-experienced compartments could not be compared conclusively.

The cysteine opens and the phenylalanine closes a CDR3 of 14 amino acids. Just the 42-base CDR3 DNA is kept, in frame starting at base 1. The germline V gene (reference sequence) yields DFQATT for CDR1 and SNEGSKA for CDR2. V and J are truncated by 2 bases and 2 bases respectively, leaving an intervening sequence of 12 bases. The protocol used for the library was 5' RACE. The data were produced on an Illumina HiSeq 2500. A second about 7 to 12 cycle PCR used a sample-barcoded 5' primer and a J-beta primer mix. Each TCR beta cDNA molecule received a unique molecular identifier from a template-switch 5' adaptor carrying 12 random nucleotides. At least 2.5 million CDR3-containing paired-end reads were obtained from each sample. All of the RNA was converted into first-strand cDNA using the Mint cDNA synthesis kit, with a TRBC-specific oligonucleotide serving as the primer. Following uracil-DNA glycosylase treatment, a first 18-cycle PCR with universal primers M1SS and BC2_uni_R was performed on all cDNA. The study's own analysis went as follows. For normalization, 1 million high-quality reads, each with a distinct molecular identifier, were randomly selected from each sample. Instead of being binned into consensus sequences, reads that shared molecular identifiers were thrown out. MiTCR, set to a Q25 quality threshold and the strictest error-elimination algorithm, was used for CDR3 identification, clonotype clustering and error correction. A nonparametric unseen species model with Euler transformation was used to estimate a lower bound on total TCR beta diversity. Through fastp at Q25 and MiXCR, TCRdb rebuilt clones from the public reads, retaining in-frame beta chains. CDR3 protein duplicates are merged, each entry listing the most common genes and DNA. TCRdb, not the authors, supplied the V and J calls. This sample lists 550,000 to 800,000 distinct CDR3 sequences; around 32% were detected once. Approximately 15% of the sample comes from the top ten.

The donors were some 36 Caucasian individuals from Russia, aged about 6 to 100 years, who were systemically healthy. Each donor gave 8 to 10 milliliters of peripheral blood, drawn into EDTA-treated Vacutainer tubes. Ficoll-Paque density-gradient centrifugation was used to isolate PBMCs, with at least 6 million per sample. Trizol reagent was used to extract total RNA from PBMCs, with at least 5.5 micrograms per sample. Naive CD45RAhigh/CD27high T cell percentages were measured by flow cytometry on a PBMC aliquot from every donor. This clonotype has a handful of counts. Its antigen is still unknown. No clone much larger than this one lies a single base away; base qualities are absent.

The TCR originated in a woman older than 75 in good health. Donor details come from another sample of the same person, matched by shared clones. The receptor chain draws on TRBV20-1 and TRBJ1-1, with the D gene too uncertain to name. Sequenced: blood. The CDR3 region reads CSARPPGRNTEAFF. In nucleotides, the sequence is TGCAGTGCTAGACCCCCCGGGAGAAACACTGAAGCTTTCTTT.